This passage covers 2 T cell receptor beta chains from one sample sequenced in a study of T cell responses to AZD1222 COVID-19 vaccine. TCRdb's copy holds only in-frame clones and misses some; the assay was immunoSEQ multiplex PCR. This table has some 200,000 clones, about 89% appearing once. The specimen comprised peripheral blood, sampled 28 days after the second AZD1222 dose. Receptors originate from an adult who received the AZD1222 COVID-19 vaccine.

The chain combines TRBV2 with TRBJ2-7; 10 bases fit TRBD1. Germline trimming cut 7 bases from V and 6 bases from J; bases unmatched to any gene: 9. The CDR3 runs to 14 residues. The V gene's germline CDR1 is SNHLY and CDR2 FYNNEI. The CDR3 loop reads CASTKTGTGVEQYF. The CDR3 nucleotides are TGTGCCAGCACTAAAACCGGGACAGGGGTCGAGCAGTACTTC.

The chain joins TRBV11-2 to TRBJ2-3; D may be TRBD1 (6 bases). Trimming pared 0 bases from V and 12 bases from J, leaving 16 bases between. Germline V lookup: CDR1 SGHAT, CDR2 FQNNGV. The CDR3 extends over 14 amino acids. CDR3 loop: CASSLEGVGTTQYF. The CDR3 DNA reads as TGTGCCAGCAGCTTAGAGGGGGTGGGGACAACACAGTATTTT.